The clone carrying this T cell receptor (beta chain) was seen a few times. The antigen is not known. Construction of the TCRbeta library involved unique molecular identifiers. TCRdb passed the PCR reads through MiXCR, listing each CDR3 protein once. Of 80,000 or so distinct CDR3 sequences listed, 12% to 15% were seen once; the top ten hold 27%. V gave up 2 bases and J gave up 3 bases; unmatched junction bases: 3. Germline CDR1 and CDR2: MGHRA and YSYEKL. This CDR3 has 14 residues. This sample stems from a study of T-cell reconstitution after alpha-beta-depleted transplantation in children. Study-level points and caveats: Some patients' high day-60 TCRbeta diversity was traced to surviving recipient T cells and thymic progenitors. Reports say that about two months after transplant, the alpha-beta T cells came out of several hundred graft clones that had expanded. Most T-cell counts and diversity one year after the transplant came from T cells that were newly produced.

This specimen consisted of PBMCs, mostly from graft donor cells, obtained 180 days after TCRalphabeta/CD19-depleted stem cell transplant. The sequence derives from a male patient aged 2-15 years who had a stem cell transplant for acute lymphoblastic leukemia, so the T cells may come from the graft donor. The chain links TRBV4-1 to TRBJ2-5; TRBD2 matches at 7 bases. CDR3 coding DNA: TGCGCCAGCAGCCAACTCAGCGGGGAAGAGACCCAGTACTTC. Protein: CASSQLSGEETQYF.